These 14 T cell receptor beta chains were all obtained from the same sample, sequenced in a study of cytomegalovirus exposure and HLA in healthy donors. The PCR ran on 60 Vbeta and 13 Jbeta primers. The table came from immunoSEQ multiplex PCR; TCRdb's copy has only in-frame clones and leaves some out. This table holds about 270,000 clones, about 66% found once. Sequencing used PBMCs. These receptors were obtained from a female donor in good health and CMV-seronegative.

This clone was seen only once. The chain is built from TRBV19 and TRBJ1-1; unclear D gene. The germline gives CDR1 LNHDA, CDR2 SQIVND (reference sequence). V was pared by 5 bases and J by 0 bases, with 13 bases between. The CDR3 length is 15 residues. CDR3 sequence reads: CASSPLGQLNTEAFF. DNA for the CDR3: TGTGCCAGTAGTCCACTAGGGCAGCTGAACACTGAAGCTTTCTTT.

The chain combines TRBV11-2 with TRBJ2-4; TRBD2 matches at 10 bases. Trimming took 5 bases from V and 4 from J; bases not matched to a gene: 5. CDR3 size: 15 residues. From germline, CDR1 is SGHAT and CDR2 FQNNGV. CDR3 nucleotide sequence: TGTGCCAGCAGCGGACTAGCGGTTGGGAAAAACATTCAGTACTTC. It yields the protein CASSGLAVGKNIQYF.

The table lists this clone with a count of one. The V gene is TRBV6-9, the J gene TRBJ2-7; 11 bases map to TRBD2. Germline V gene data show CDR1 as MNHGY and CDR2 as SVAAGI. The V gene end was trimmed by 1 base and the J gene end by 1 base; junction bases not matched to a gene: 3. This CDR3 is 16 amino acids long. The CDR3 region is CASSYWLAGGSYEQYF. The CDR3 DNA follows: TGTGCCAGCAGTTATTGGCTAGCGGGAGGATCCTACGAGCAGTACTTC.

This clone was counted between two and nine times. The chain is built from TRBV28 and TRBJ1-3, with 10 bases that match TRBD1. This CDR3 comprises 15 residues. V shed 6 bases and J 6 bases; nucleotides not matched to a gene: 8. Germline lookup yields CDR1 MDHEN and CDR2 SYDVKM. The CDR3 DNA is TGTGCCAGCAGCACCCCCGGGACAGGGGAAAACACCATATATTTT. This encodes CASSTPGTGENTIYF.

J is TRBJ2-1 and V is TRBV13; D ambiguous. V dropped 2 bases and J dropped 0 bases, with 8 bases sitting between them. The CDR3 covers 15 residues. Germline V lookup: CDR1 PRHDT, CDR2 FYEKMQ (reference sequence). CDR3 in amino acids: CASSLRASSYNEQFF. Here the CDR3 DNA reads TGTGCCAGCAGCTTAAGAGCAAGCTCCTACAATGAGCAGTTCTTC.

V usage is TRBV5-5 and J usage is TRBJ1-2, with TRBD1 as a possible D gene (6 bases). The CDR3 is 13 residues long. The V and J ends lost 2 bases and 3 bases respectively, with 8 bases between them. Germline lookup yields CDR1 SGHKS and CDR2 YYEKEE (reference sequence). The CDR3 DNA reads TGTGCCAGCAGCTTACAGGGAGACTATGGCTACACCTTC. Translation: CASSLQGDYGYTF.

V and J are TRBV18 and TRBJ1-1, with 9 bases matching TRBD1. CDR3 length: 16 amino acids. Trimming took 2 bases from V and 0 from J; bases not matched to a gene: 4. The germline gives CDR1 KGHSH, CDR2 LQKENI. The CDR3 coding sequence is TGTGCCAGCTCACCAGGGACAGGGAGCATGAACACTGAAGCTTTCTTT. It is translated as CASSPGTGSMNTEAFF.

The V call is TRBV7-2, the J call TRBJ2-1; 9 bases agree with TRBD2. Germline values: CDR1 SGHTA, CDR2 FQGNSA. There are 15 residues in the CDR3. The V gene end was trimmed by 5 bases and the J gene end by 10 bases; junction bases not matched to a gene: 12. Here the CDR3 reads CASSPASGAHEEQFF. The DNA of the CDR3 is TGTGCCAGCAGCCCGGCTAGCGGGGCTCATGAGGAGCAGTTCTTC.

In its sample, this clone was seen a few times. The V gene is TRBV5-1, the J gene TRBJ1-6; 7 bases are a match to TRBD1. Germline lookup yields CDR1 SGHRS and CDR2 YFSETQ. This CDR3 region has 15 residues. V was clipped by 4 bases and J by 6 bases; unmatched bases: 7. CDR3 sequence reads: CASSLDRASNSPLHF. As DNA, the CDR3 is TGCGCCAGCAGCCTCGACAGGGCGTCTAATTCACCCCTCCACTTT. The full variable domain, rest sourced from reference TRBV5-1 and TRBJ1-6, is KAGVTQTPRYLIKTRGQQVTLSCSPISGHRSVSWYQQTPGQGLQFLFEYFSETQRNKGNFPGRFSGRQFSNSRSEMNVSTLELGDSALYLCASSLDRASNSPLHFGNGTRLTVT.

This chain uses TRBV7-6 with TRBJ1-5, with D possibly matching TRBD1 (5 bases). CDR3 length: 16 residues. Trimming shortened V by 1 base and J by 3 bases, and 13 bases separated the two germline ends. The germline V gene encodes CDR1 SGHVS and CDR2 FNYEAQ. The CDR3 here is CASSLGYRWDNQPQHF. The CDR3 nucleotides are TGTGCCAGCAGCTTAGGGTACAGGTGGGACAATCAGCCCCAGCATTTT.

In the case of this clone: Its ends do not fully match the called genes, so a read error is possible. The chain couples TRBV7-9 to TRBJ2-3, with 10 bases identical to TRBD2. The CDR3 sequence is 16 residues long. Germline V gene data show CDR1 as SEHNR and CDR2 as FQNEAQ (reference sequence). In nucleotides, the CDR3 is TGTTCCAGCAGCGCTGGACTAGCGGTGCCCACAGATACGCAGTATTTT. Its translation is CSSSAGLAVPTDTQYF.

CDR3 DNA: TGTGCCAGCAGCTCGGACAGGGTGGGTGGCTACACCTTC. It translates to CASSSDRVGGYTF. The genes are TRBV7-8 and TRBJ1-2, with TRBD1 identical over 8 bases. The CDR3 has 13 residues. In germline, CDR1 is SGHVS, CDR2 FQNEAQ. Trimming took 4 bases from V and 7 from J; bases not matched to a gene: 5.

This chain joins TRBV28 and TRBJ1-1, with 9 bases identical to TRBD1. V lost 5 bases and J lost 5; bases outside the gene matches: 6. From germline, CDR1 is MDHEN and CDR2 SYDVKM. The CDR3 extends over 14 amino acids. The CDR3 sequence: CASSVGTGRTEAFF. CDR3 nucleotides: TGTGCCAGCAGTGTTGGGACAGGGAGGACTGAAGCTTTCTTT.

The chain is built from TRBV10-3 and TRBJ2-7, with a weak D call TRBD1 (6 bases). Germline V gene lookup returns CDR1 ENHRY and CDR2 SYGVKD. The CDR3 spans 13 residues. V shed 8 bases and J shed 1 base, with 12 bases lying between them. This CDR3 is CAIAQGWSYEQYF. CDR3 nucleotides: TGTGCCATCGCCCAGGGGTGGTCCTACGAGCAGTACTTC.